The 20 T cell receptor beta chains presented below share a single source sample, sequenced in a study of CD8+ T cells in alopecia areata (dated by TCRdb to between 2017 and 2018). Preparation of the library involved the immunoSEQ multiplex PCR assay. For TCR sequencing, RNA was extracted from every sample and reverse transcribed into cDNA to serve as template. TCRdb mirrors the immuneACCESS table, restricted to in-frame sequences. Some clones are absent from its copies; in checked studies, under half trace to an unresolved V gene, and the reason for the others is unknown. The sample table holds 200,000 to 250,000 clones, of which around two fifths were seen once. Of the sample, 0.48% falls within the top ten clones. The treatment or condition label for this specimen denotes: oral pan-JAK inhibitor, 5-10 mg twice daily. Material: CD4+ T cells sorted from blood, obtained around week 30, from a patient treated with tofacitinib. The receptors here all came from a human donor with alopecia areata.

This clone was observed a few times. The chain is built from TRBV29-1 and TRBJ2-2, with 12 bases fitting TRBD2. Germline-derived CDR1 and CDR2 are SQVTM and ANQGSEA. CDR3 size: 17 residues. The V gene end was trimmed by 5 bases and the J gene end by 4 bases; junction bases not matched to a gene: 11. The CDR3 DNA follows: TGCAGCGTTAAAACCGGGACTAGCGGGCCAATCACCGGGGAGCTGTTTTTT. Its protein is CSVKTGTSGPITGELFF.

V is TRBV18 and J is TRBJ2-7; 11 bases map to TRBD2. Germline V gene data show CDR1 as KGHSH and CDR2 as LQKENI. CDR3 length: 15 amino acids. Germline trimming cut 6 bases from V and 3 bases from J; bases unmatched to any gene: 7. The CDR3 DNA follows: TGTGCCAGCTCTCTTCCGGGACTAGCGGACTACGAGCAGTACTTC. Protein product: CASSLPGLADYEQYF. Based on the CDR3 plus reference TRBV18 and TRBJ2-7, the full variable domain is NAGVMQNPRHLVRRRGQEARLRCSPMKGHSHVYWYRQLPEEGLKFMVYLQKENIIDESGMPKERFSAEFPKEGPSILRIQQVVRGDSAAYFCASSLPGLADYEQYFGPGTRLTVT.

The chain is built from TRBV5-1 and TRBJ2-2, with 11 bases lining up with TRBD1. The CDR3 totals 16 residues. Germline V CDR1 and CDR2: SGHRS, YFSETQ. Germline trimming cut 3 bases from V and 2 bases from J; bases unmatched to any gene: 3. In DNA, the CDR3 is TGCGCCAGCAGCTCGAGGACAGGGGGCAACACCGGGGAGCTGTTTTTT. Translation gives CASSSRTGGNTGELFF.

The chain recombines TRBV18 with TRBJ2-7; D possibly matches TRBD1 or TRBD2 (5 bases each). Trimming shortened V by 0 bases and J by 1 base, and 13 bases separated the two germline ends. CDR1 is KGHSH, CDR2 LQKENI, per germline. There are 16 residues in the CDR3. The CDR3: CASSPPGKGTSYEQYF. As DNA, the CDR3 is TGTGCCAGCTCACCACCGGGAAAGGGGACGTCCTACGAGCAGTACTTC.

The chain couples TRBV29-1 to TRBJ1-2; tentatively, D is TRBD1 (6 bases). CDR3 length: 12 residues. Per germline, CDR1 SQVTM and CDR2 ANQGSEA. V was cut by 3 bases and J by 1 base, with 6 bases left in between. The CDR3 sequence: CSVEDSNYGYTF. CDR3 coding DNA: TGCAGCGTTGAGGACAGTAACTATGGCTACACCTTC.

A few counts support this clone. V usage is TRBV29-1 and J usage is TRBJ1-5; no firm D call. Germline lookup yields CDR1 SQVTM and CDR2 ANQGSEA. The V and J ends lost 5 bases and 3 bases respectively, with 11 bases between them. The CDR3 is made up of 13 amino acids. The CDR3 loop is CSVTLGYNQPQHF. The DNA for the CDR3 is TGCAGCGTTACCCTGGGGTACAATCAGCCCCAGCATTTT. The full variable domain, completed using reference TRBV29-1 and TRBJ1-5, is SAVISQKPSRDICQRGTSLTIQCQVDSQVTMMFWYRQQPGQSLTLIATANQGSEATYESGFVIDKFPISRPNLTFSTLTVSNMSPEDSSIYLCSVTLGYNQPQHFGDGTRLSIL.

This sequence joins TRBV5-1 and TRBJ2-3, with 7 bases aligning to TRBD1. In germline, CDR1 is SGHRS, CDR2 YFSETQ. This CDR3 spans 14 amino acids. V lost 4 bases and J lost 6; bases outside the gene matches: 8. DNA of the CDR3: TGCGCCAGCAGCCAGGGACAGAACGTGGATACGCAGTATTTT. Protein: CASSQGQNVDTQYF.

The J gene is TRBJ1-2, the V gene TRBV30; D remains ambiguous. V lost 4 bases, J lost 2 bases, and 11 bases lay in between. Germline loops: CDR1 GTSNPN, CDR2 SVGIG (reference sequence). The CDR3 contains 13 residues. The CDR3, as DNA: TGTGCCTGGAACAGATATGGGAACTATGGCTACACCTTC. Translating it yields CAWNRYGNYGYTF.

This CDR3 is CASSYSQGARSYGYTF. CDR3 DNA: TGTGCCAGCAGTTACTCGCAGGGGGCGCGCAGCTATGGCTACACCTTC. The rearrangement joins TRBV6-5 to TRBJ1-2, with 8 bases matching TRBD1. V shed 0 bases and J 4 bases; nucleotides not matched to a gene: 7. The CDR3 is 16 amino acids. Germline CDR1 is MNHEY and CDR2 is SVGAGI.

The chain joins TRBV19 to TRBJ1-5, with TRBD1 as a possible D gene (5 bases). CDR3 length: 16 residues. The germline V gene encodes CDR1 LNHDA and CDR2 SQIVND (reference sequence). Trimming removed 5 bases from V and 6 bases from J, with 20 bases in between. CDR3 protein: CASSPRGGSEVQPQHF. CDR3 coding DNA: TGTGCCAGTAGTCCCCGGGGGGGATCAGAGGTTCAGCCCCAGCATTTT. Combining the CDR3 with reference TRBV19 and TRBJ1-5 gives the whole variable domain DGGITQSPKYLFRKEGQNVTLSCEQNLNHDAMYWYRQDPGQGLRLIYYSQIVNDFQKGDIAEGYSVSREKKESFPLTVTSAQKNPTAFYLCASSPRGGSEVQPQHFGDGTRLSIL.

This chain uses TRBV5-4 with TRBJ2-5, with D possibly TRBD2 on 5 matching bases. In germline, CDR1 is SGHNT, CDR2 YYREEE (reference sequence). CDR3 length equals 12 residues. Trimming removed 3 bases from V and 5 bases from J, with 8 bases in between. The CDR3 region is CASSSRGETQYF. The CDR3, as DNA: TGTGCCAGCAGCTCCCGCGGGGAGACCCAGTACTTC.

This clone was observed a handful of times. This chain links TRBV5-1 with TRBJ2-4, with 10 nucleotides matching TRBD1. CDR1 is SGHRS, CDR2 YFSETQ, per germline. Trimming removed 4 bases from V and 3 bases from J; junction bases left unmatched: 13. The CDR3 is 18 amino acids. CDR3: CASSHGLGTGVGKNIQYF. CDR3 DNA sequence: TGCGCCAGCAGCCACGGGCTGGGGACAGGGGTTGGCAAAAACATTCAGTACTTC.

The gene calls are TRBV29-1 and TRBJ2-2; 8 nucleotides line up with TRBD2. The germline V gene encodes CDR1 SQVTM and CDR2 ANQGSEA. The CDR3 has 14 residues. The V and J ends lost 6 bases and 1 base, in that order; junction bases with no gene match: 4. The DNA for the CDR3 is TGCAGCGTCCCCCGGGGGGGGAACACCGGGGAGCTGTTTTTT. Protein product: CSVPRGGNTGELFF.

This chain joins TRBV9 and TRBJ1-2; 8 bases fit TRBD1. V was clipped by 4 bases and J by 7 bases; unmatched bases: 12. The CDR3 sequence is 15 residues long. Germline CDR1 and CDR2: SGDLS and YYNGEE. The CDR3 DNA sequence: TGTGCCAGCAGCTTTGCTGACAGGGGTACAGGTGGCTACACCTTC. This codes for CASSFADRGTGGYTF.

This clone showed up just a few times. The rearrangement links TRBV29-1 to TRBJ2-1; TRBD2 might be the D (6 bases). Germline CDR1 SQVTM, CDR2 ANQGSEA. The CDR3 length is 14 residues. Trimming took off 4 bases at V and 6 bases at J, with 16 bases between the two ends. The CDR3 loop is CSVGPNSGGNEQFF. CDR3 DNA sequence: TGCAGCGTTGGGCCCAACTCCGGGGGCAATGAGCAGTTCTTC.

The genes are TRBV6-5 and TRBJ1-4; tentative D call: TRBD1 (6 bases). V was shortened by 2 bases and J by 0 bases, with 7 bases between the two germline ends. In germline, CDR1 is MNHEY, CDR2 SVGAGI. CDR3 size: 15 residues. CDR3 amino acids: CASSYDRPTNEKLFF. The CDR3 nucleotides are TGTGCCAGCAGTTACGACAGGCCAACTAATGAAAAACTGTTTTTT.

The chain recombines TRBV7-8 with TRBJ2-1; D may be TRBD1 or TRBD2 (5 bases each). Trimming stripped 1 base from V and 6 bases from J, with 13 bases between. Germline lookup yields CDR1 SGHVS and CDR2 FQNEAQ. CDR3 size: 15 residues. The CDR3 spells CASSLVTSGGNEQFF. The DNA of the CDR3 is TGTGCCAGCAGCTTAGTAACTAGTGGGGGCAATGAGCAGTTCTTC.

This chain connects TRBV14 to TRBJ2-3; D gene ambiguous. Per the germline V gene, CDR1 is SGHDN and CDR2 is FVKESK. The V and J ends lost 1 base and 3 bases respectively, with 8 bases between them. The CDR3 is 14 residues long. CDR3 sequence reads: CASSQAVGTDTQYF. The CDR3 coding sequence is TGTGCCAGCAGCCAAGCAGTCGGAACAGATACGCAGTATTTT.

The genes are TRBV25-1 and TRBJ2-7; possible D gene TRBD2, 5 bases. With 3 bases removed from V and 2 bases from J, the gap between germline ends came to 17 bases. The CDR3 has 16 residues. The germline gives CDR1 MGHDK, CDR2 SYGVNS. The CDR3 nucleotides read TGTGCCAGCAGTGAGTTGAGGACCGCGGGTGCCTACGAGCAGTACTTC. Amino acids: CASSELRTAGAYEQYF.

This clone was seen only once. This chain uses TRBV10-2 with TRBJ2-5; the D is unclear. The germline V gene has CDR1 WSHSY and CDR2 SAAADI. The CDR3 covers 15 residues. V shed 3 bases and J shed 5 bases, with 16 bases lying between them. Here the CDR3 reads CASSDSMELGETQYF. The CDR3 DNA reads TGCGCCAGCAGTGATTCGATGGAGTTAGGGGAGACCCAGTACTTC.